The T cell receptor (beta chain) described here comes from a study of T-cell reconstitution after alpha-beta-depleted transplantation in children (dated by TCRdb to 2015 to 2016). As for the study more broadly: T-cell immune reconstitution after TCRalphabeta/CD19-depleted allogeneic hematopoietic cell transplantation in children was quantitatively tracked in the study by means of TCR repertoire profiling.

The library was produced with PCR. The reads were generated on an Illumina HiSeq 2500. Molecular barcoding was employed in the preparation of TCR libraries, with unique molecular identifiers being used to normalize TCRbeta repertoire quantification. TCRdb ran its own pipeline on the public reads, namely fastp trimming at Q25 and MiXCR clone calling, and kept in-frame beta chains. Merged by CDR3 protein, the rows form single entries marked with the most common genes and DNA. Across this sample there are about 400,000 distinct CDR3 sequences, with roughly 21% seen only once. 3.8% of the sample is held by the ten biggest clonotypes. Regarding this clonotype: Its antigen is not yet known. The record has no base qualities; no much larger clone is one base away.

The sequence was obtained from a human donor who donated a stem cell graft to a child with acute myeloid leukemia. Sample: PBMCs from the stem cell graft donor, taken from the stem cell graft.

The base sequence is TGCAGTGCTTTAGCGGGAGTTGGCACAGATACGCAGTATTTT. Its coded protein is CSALAGVGTDTQYF. The chain is made from TRBV20-1 and TRBJ2-3; 9 bases in the junction line up with TRBD2. Relative to germline, V is missing 5 bases and J is missing 1 base, with 4 bases of the junction outside any gene match. CDR1 and CDR2 were assigned from the germline V gene (reference sequence) as DFQATT and SNEGSKA. From the cysteine through the phenylalanine, the CDR3 covers 14 amino acids. Only the CDR3 DNA is retained, 42 bases long and in frame from the first base.